This TCR beta chain was sequenced during a study of type 1 and type 2 diabetes patients. Turning to the study itself: Donors were type 1 diabetes, type 2 diabetes, or nondiabetic controls. CD4+ or CD8+ T cells were positively selected from PBMCs with microbeads. The whole study generated around 19,000,000 paired-end reads.

Genomic DNA was the PCR template. Amplification of the beta chain CDR3 used 30 forward and 13 reverse multiplex primers. TCRdb reanalysed the multiplex PCR reads using MiXCR and keeps one entry per CDR3 protein. Of about 270,000 distinct CDR3 sequences listed, approximately 45% are singletons. V was clipped by 6 bases and J by 9 bases; unmatched bases: 6. Germline CDR1 and CDR2: WSHSY and SAAADI. The CDR3 extends over 13 amino acids. The sample taken for sequencing was peripheral blood mononuclear cells (PBMCs). V is TRBV10-2 and J is TRBJ2-1; 9 bases agree with TRBD2. This receptor was taken from a man aged 18 to 29 with type 2 diabetes. CDR3 sequence reads: CASSLGLASEQFF. In DNA, the CDR3 is TGCGCCAGCAGCTTGGGACTAGCCAGTGAGCAGTTCTTC.